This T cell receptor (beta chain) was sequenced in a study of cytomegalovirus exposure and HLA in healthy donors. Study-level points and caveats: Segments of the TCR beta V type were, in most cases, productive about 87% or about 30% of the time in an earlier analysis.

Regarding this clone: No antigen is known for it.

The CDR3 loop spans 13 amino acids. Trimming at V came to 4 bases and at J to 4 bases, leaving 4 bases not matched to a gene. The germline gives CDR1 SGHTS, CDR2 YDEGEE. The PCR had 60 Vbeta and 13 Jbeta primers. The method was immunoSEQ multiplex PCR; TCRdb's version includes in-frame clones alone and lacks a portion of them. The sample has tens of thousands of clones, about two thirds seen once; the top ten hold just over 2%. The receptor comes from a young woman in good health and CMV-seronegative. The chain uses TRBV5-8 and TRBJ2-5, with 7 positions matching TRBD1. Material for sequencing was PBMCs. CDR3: CASSRTGRETQYF. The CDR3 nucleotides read TGTGCCAGCAGCCGGACAGGACGAGAGACCCAGTACTTC.